This record looks at one T cell receptor (beta chain) sequence and its context. The sample originates from a study of T-cell reconstitution after alpha-beta-depleted transplantation in children. This CDR3 comprises 14 residues. The germline V gene has CDR1 LGHDT and CDR2 YNNKEL (reference sequence). V gave up 3 bases and J gave up 6 bases, with 9 bases separating them. Unique molecular identifiers featured in how the TCRbeta library was prepared. TCRdb itself ran the PCR reads through MiXCR, one entry per CDR3 protein. The data contain over 70,000 distinct CDR3 sequences, 10% to 15% of them singletons.

The chain carries TRBV3-1 and TRBJ1-6, with unresolved D. The sequences come from PBMCs from the stem cell graft donor, collected from the stem cell graft. The sequence was obtained from a human donor who donated a stem cell graft to a child with inherited bone marrow failure. The CDR3 DNA reads TGTGCCAGCAGCCATGCGGGGAGTAATTCACCCCTCCACTTT. Its translation is CASSHAGSNSPLHF.